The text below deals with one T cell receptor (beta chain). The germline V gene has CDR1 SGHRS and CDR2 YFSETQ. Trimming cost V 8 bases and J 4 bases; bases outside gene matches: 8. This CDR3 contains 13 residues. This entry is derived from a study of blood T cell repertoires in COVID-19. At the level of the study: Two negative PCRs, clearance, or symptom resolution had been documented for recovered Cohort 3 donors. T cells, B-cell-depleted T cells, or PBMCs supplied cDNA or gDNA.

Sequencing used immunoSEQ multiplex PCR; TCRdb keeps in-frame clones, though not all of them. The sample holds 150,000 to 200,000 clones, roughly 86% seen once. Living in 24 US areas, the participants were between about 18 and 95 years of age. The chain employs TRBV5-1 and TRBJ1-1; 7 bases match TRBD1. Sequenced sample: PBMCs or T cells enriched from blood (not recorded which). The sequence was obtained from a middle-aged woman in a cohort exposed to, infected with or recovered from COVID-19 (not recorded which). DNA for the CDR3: TGCGCCAGTAGCGACAGGGTGAGCACTGAAGCTTTCTTT. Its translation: CASSDRVSTEAFF.